This T cell receptor (beta chain) is from a study of T cells in Graves' hyperthyroidism and ophthalmopathy. This CDR3 has 15 amino acids. Germline V CDR1 and CDR2: SGHRS, YFSETQ. Of note for this clonotype: Germline and junction disagree at one end, which may indicate a read error.

Template material for amplifying TCR beta CDR3 regions consisted of RNA transcripts. An initial round of RT-PCR targeting the TCR CDR3 relied on the HTBI primer set. Each CDR3 protein gets one entry after TCRdb re-called the multiplex PCR reads with MiXCR. Of 700,000 to 950,000 distinct CDR3 sequences in the sample, roughly a third were seen once. Specimen: blood. This chain links TRBV5-1 with TRBJ2-5; 7 nucleotides match TRBD2. The sequence came from a woman between 40 and 55 years old with Graves' hyperthyroidism. The CDR3 is CASSSLRREGETQYF. CDR3 bases: TGTGCCAGCAGCTCCCTGAGGAGGGAGGGGGAGACCCAGTACTTC.